Listed below are T cell receptor beta chains from one sample, sequenced in a study of naive and memory T cell subsets. TCRdb used MiXCR to reprocess the UMI-ligation and nested PCR reads, holding one entry per CDR3 protein. Among 29,000 or so distinct CDR3 sequences listed, about 10% were seen once. The sequenced material came from effector memory CD4+ T cells from blood. The source is a human donor in good health. Each CDR3 is given with its conserved first and last residue. Each record gives: V gene, clone size, CDR3 protein. Rows may omit the clone size; those that give it use once, few, many or a size class.

v_call: TRBV19
clone_size: -
cdr3_aa: CASSSGLAGPETQYF

v_call: TRBV15
clone_size: many
cdr3_aa: CATSTGQPNQPQHF

v_call: TRBV28
clone_size: -
cdr3_aa: CASSDRGRATDTQYF

v_call: TRBV6-2/TRBV6-3
clone_size: many
cdr3_aa: CATARRETQYF

v_call: TRBV7-2
clone_size: few
cdr3_aa: CASSFSSSGETQYF

v_call: TRBV28
clone_size: -
cdr3_aa: CASSLPPGQLYEQYF

v_call: TRBV29-1
clone_size: few
cdr3_aa: CSVDGESGNTIYF

v_call: TRBV6-5
clone_size: many
cdr3_aa: CASSSRRATYNEQFF

v_call: TRBV5-6
clone_size: many
cdr3_aa: CASSLLQGIGGYTF

v_call: TRBV18
clone_size: medium-sized
cdr3_aa: CASSRWGKTYNEQFF

v_call: TRBV24-1
clone_size: -
cdr3_aa: CVKDRLPIGNTGELFF

v_call: TRBV7-2
clone_size: few
cdr3_aa: CASSLGWGVGRWETQYF

v_call: TRBV4-2
clone_size: many
cdr3_aa: CASSQELAAHTDTQYF

v_call: TRBV7-2
clone_size: -
cdr3_aa: CASSRRGAGQGDTQYF

v_call: TRBV7-9
clone_size: few
cdr3_aa: CASSLKKRIRTDTQYF

v_call: TRBV7-2
clone_size: many
cdr3_aa: CASSLQQGADEQFF

v_call: TRBV20-1
clone_size: -
cdr3_aa: CSARNYRVGEKLFF

v_call: TRBV10-2
clone_size: -
cdr3_aa: CASGGPFPYNEQFF

v_call: TRBV27
clone_size: few
cdr3_aa: CASSPVGTRGLYEQYF

v_call: TRBV19
clone_size: medium-sized
cdr3_aa: CASSRLAGSNEQFF

v_call: TRBV7-3
clone_size: -
cdr3_aa: CASSLTSGQGMGFNEQFF

v_call: TRBV28
clone_size: -
cdr3_aa: CASSFGRYNSPLHF

v_call: TRBV28
clone_size: -
cdr3_aa: CASTPSSGTGGEKLFF

v_call: TRBV7-9
clone_size: few
cdr3_aa: CASSSSGTSQPKLEEQYF

v_call: TRBV6-5
clone_size: -
cdr3_aa: CASSYSTSRTDTQYF

v_call: TRBV9
clone_size: few
cdr3_aa: CASSAATSGPLEQYF

v_call: TRBV7-7
clone_size: many
cdr3_aa: CASSLAETDTQYF

v_call: TRBV4-1
clone_size: many
cdr3_aa: CASSQGRAGVITDTQYF

v_call: TRBV9
clone_size: -
cdr3_aa: CASSVGSQLETQYF

v_call: TRBV2
clone_size: many
cdr3_aa: CASSAEQGNNQPQHF

v_call: TRBV7-8
clone_size: many
cdr3_aa: CASSFLGQETLSGANVLTF

v_call: TRBV19
clone_size: few
cdr3_aa: CATRSGQRTTDTQYF

v_call: TRBV6-4
clone_size: many
cdr3_aa: CASSDTGTSTDTQYF

v_call: TRBV7-2
clone_size: many
cdr3_aa: CASSYVRQAPETQYF

v_call: TRBV7-8
clone_size: -
cdr3_aa: CASSLVRGQPPTTDTQYF

v_call: TRBV6-1
clone_size: few
cdr3_aa: CASSERGTEQYF

v_call: TRBV7-9
clone_size: -
cdr3_aa: CASSPGTEKNQPQHF

v_call: TRBV11-2
clone_size: many
cdr3_aa: CASSSRDSSLWLAGANVLTF

v_call: TRBV7-2
clone_size: many
cdr3_aa: CASSSPLAGTQYF

v_call: TRBV20-1
clone_size: many
cdr3_aa: CSARKGGRYNEQFF

v_call: TRBV7-8
clone_size: many
cdr3_aa: CASSLVPGLAGGRPGELFF

v_call: TRBV6-6
clone_size: few
cdr3_aa: CASSPFHRGRDHQPQHF

v_call: TRBV5-4
clone_size: -
cdr3_aa: CASSLAGSHTYEQYF

v_call: TRBV19
clone_size: many
cdr3_aa: CASSIRSGSPDTQYF

v_call: TRBV7-2
clone_size: many
cdr3_aa: CASSRGQGTYEQYF

v_call: TRBV5-3
clone_size: many
cdr3_aa: CARRRDGDTEAFF

v_call: TRBV7-3
clone_size: many
cdr3_aa: CASSRRTSGRSSTDTQYF